This T cell receptor (beta chain) was recorded in a study of T cell responses to AZD1222 COVID-19 vaccine. Study-level findings and limits: Among the donors, most were white British and more were female, and clonal diversity was possibly underestimated.

As to this clone: Its matching antigen is unknown.

TCRdb keeps only in-frame clones here, not all; method: immunoSEQ multiplex PCR. This sample has some 99,000 clones, with 91% found just once. Sequencing was performed on peripheral blood, taken on day 0 of AZD1222 vaccination. The receptor was derived from an adult in good health.

CDR3: CASSDPTLFLNTEAFF. The DNA of the CDR3 is TGCGCCAGCAGCGATCCAACCTTATTTCTGAACACTGAAGCTTTCTTT. The chain has TRBV5-1 and TRBJ1-1; D not certain. V was trimmed by 4 bases and J by 0 bases, leaving 16 bases between them. CDR1 and CDR2 from the germline V gene are SGHRS and YFSETQ. The CDR3 contains 16 residues.